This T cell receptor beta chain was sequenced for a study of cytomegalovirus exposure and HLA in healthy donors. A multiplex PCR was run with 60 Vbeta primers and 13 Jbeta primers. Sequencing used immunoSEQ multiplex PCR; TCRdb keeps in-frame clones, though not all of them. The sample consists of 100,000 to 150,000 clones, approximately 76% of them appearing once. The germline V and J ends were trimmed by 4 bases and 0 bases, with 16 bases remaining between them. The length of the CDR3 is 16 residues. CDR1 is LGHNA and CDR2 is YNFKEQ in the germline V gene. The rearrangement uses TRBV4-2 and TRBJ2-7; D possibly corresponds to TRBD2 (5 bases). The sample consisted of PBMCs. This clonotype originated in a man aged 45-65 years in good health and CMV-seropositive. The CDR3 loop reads CASSPSASTSSYEQYF. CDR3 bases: TGTGCCAGCAGCCCTTCGGCTAGCACGAGCTCCTACGAGCAGTACTTC.